The following is a TCR beta chain sequence with its context. The CDR3 is 13 amino acids. Germline V gene sequence: CDR1 LNHNV, CDR2 YYDKDF (reference sequence). Trimming shortened V by 9 bases and J by 8 bases, and 19 bases separated the two germline ends. Generated by immunoSEQ multiplex PCR, the TCRdb table keeps only in-frame clones and is missing some. The table has 100,000 to 120,000 clones, approximately 90% seen once. The data were obtained in a study of control samples from healthy donors and cancer patients. The clonotype comes from a woman aged 60-75 years with lung cancer. What was sequenced was PBMCs. This chain links TRBV15 with TRBJ1-1, with a tentative D call TRBD1 (5 bases). The CDR3, as DNA: TGTGCCACAAGTTTCGACCCGGGACGGGAAGCTTTCTTT. Its protein product is CATSFDPGREAFF.